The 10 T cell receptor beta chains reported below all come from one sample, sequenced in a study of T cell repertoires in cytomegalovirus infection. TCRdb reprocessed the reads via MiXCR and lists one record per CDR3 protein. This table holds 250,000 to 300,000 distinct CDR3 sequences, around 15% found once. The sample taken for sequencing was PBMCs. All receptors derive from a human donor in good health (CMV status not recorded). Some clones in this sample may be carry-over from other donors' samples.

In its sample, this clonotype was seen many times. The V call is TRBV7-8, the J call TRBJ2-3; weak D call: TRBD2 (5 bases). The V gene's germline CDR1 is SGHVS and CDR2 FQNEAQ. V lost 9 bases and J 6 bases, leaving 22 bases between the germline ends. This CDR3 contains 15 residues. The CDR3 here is CASSPPTIRPDTQYF. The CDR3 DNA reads TGTGCCAGTTCCCCCCCGACTATCCGGCCGGATACGCAGTATTTT.

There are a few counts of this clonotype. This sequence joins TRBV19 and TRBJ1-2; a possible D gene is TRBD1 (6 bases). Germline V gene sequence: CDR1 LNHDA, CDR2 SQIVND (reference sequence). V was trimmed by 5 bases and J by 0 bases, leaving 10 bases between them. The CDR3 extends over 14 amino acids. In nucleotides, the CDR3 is TGTGCCAGTAGTGTGGACAGTACTAACTATGGCTACACCTTC. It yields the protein CASSVDSTNYGYTF.

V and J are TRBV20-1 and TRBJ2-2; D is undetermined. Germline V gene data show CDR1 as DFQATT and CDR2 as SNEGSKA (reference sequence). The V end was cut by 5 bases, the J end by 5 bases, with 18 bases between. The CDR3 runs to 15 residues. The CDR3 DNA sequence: TGCAGTGCTGACACGGCCGGTGGGGATACCGGGGAGCTGTTTTTT. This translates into CSADTAGGDTGELFF.

The chain's CDR3 is CSARDPGGGSSYEQYF. The CDR3 bases are TGCAGTGCTAGAGATCCTGGCGGGGGGTCCTCCTACGAGCAGTACTTC. V is TRBV20-1 and J is TRBJ2-7; 8 nucleotides line up with TRBD2. Germline CDR1 DFQATT, CDR2 SNEGSKA (reference sequence). With 0 bases clipped from V and 0 bases from J, the junction kept 7 bases outside the gene matches. The CDR3 runs to 16 residues.

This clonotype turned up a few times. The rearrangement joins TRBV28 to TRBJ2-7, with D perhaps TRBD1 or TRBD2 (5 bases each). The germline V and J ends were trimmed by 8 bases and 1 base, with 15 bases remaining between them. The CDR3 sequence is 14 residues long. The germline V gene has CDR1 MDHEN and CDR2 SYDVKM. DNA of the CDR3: TGTGCCAGCCAATCCGGGACGCCATCCTACGAGCAGTACTTC. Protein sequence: CASQSGTPSYEQYF. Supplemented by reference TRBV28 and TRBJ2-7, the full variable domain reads DVKVTQSSRYLVKRTGEKVFLECVQDMDHENMFWYRQDPGLGLRLIYFSYDVKMKEKGDIPEGYSVSREKKERFSLILESASTNQTSMYLCASQSGTPSYEQYFGPGTRLTVT.

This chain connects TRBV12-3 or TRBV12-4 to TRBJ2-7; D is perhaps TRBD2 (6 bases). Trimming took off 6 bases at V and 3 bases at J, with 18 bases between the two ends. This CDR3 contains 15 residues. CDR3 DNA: TGTGCCAGCAGACCGGGACTCGAGGGCGGCTACGAGCAGTACTTC. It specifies CASRPGLEGGYEQYF.

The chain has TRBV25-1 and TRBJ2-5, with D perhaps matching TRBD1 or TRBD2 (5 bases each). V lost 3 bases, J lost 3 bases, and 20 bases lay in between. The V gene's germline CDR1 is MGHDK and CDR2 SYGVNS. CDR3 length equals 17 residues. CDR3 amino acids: CASSDVGTIPGKETQYF. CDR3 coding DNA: TGTGCCAGCAGTGATGTTGGGACCATCCCGGGGAAAGAGACCCAGTACTTC.

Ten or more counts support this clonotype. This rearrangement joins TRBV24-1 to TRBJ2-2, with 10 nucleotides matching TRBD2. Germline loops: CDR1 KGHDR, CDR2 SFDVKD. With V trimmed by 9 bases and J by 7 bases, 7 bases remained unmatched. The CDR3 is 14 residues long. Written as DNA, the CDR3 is TGTGCCACCGCTAGCGGGAGCTTGAGCGGGGAGCTGTTTTTT. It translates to CATASGSLSGELFF.

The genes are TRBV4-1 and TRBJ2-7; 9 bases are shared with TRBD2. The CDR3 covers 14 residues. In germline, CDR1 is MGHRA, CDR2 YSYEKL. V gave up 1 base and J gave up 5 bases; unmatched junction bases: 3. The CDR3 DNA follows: TGCGCCAGCAGCCAAGGGACTAGCGTCCACGAGCAGTACTTC. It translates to CASSQGTSVHEQYF.

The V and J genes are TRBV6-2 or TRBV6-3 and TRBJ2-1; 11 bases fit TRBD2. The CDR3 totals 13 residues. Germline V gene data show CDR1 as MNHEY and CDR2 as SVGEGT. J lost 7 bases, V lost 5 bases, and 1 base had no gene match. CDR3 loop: CASSTSGRNEQFF. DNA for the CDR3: TGTGCCAGCAGTACTAGCGGGAGAAATGAGCAGTTCTTC.